This TCR beta chain was identified during a study of control samples from healthy donors and cancer patients. The CDR3 runs to 16 residues. Germline loops: CDR1 MDHEN, CDR2 SYDVKM. V was shortened by 5 bases and J by 2 bases, with 18 bases between the two germline ends. Sequencing used immunoSEQ multiplex PCR; TCRdb keeps in-frame clones, though not all of them. The table lists over 150,000 clones, 96% of them singletons. The chain joins TRBV28 to TRBJ1-2; D unclear. The source is a woman aged 25 to 39 in good health. Input material: blood. The CDR3 sequence: CASSLHRAGLNYGYTF. The CDR3 nucleotides are TGTGCCAGCAGTCTCCATAGGGCCGGGCTAAACTATGGCTACACCTTC.